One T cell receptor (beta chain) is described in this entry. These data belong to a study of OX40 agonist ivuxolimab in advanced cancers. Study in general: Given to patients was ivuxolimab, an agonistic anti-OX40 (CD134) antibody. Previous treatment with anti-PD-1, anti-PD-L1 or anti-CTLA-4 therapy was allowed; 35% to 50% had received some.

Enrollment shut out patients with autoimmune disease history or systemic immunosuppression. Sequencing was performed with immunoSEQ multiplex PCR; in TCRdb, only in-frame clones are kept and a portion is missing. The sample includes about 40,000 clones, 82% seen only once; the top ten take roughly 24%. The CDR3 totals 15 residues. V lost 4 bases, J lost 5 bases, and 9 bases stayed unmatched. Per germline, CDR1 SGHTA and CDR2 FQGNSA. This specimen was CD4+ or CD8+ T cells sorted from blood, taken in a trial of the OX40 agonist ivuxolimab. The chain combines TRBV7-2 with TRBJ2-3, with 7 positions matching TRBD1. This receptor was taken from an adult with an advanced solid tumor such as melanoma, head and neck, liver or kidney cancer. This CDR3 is CASSSWDSLGDTQYF. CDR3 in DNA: TGTGCCAGCAGCTCCTGGGACAGCCTGGGAGATACGCAGTATTTT.